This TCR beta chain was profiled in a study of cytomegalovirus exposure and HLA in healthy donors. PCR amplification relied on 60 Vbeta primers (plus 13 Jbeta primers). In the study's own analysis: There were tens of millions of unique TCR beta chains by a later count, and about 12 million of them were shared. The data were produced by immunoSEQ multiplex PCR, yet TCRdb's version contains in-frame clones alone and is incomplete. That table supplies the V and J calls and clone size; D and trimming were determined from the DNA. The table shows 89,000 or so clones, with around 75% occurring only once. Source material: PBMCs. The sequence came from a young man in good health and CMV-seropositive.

The CDR3 DNA follows: TGTGCCAGCAGCCTCCGGGACAGCAAAGTCACTGAAGCTTTCTTT. It specifies CASSLRDSKVTEAFF. V gene TRBV7-9 combines with J gene TRBJ1-1; TRBD1 agrees at 7 bases. The CDR3 is 15 amino acids. The V and J ends lost 5 bases and 4 bases, in that order; junction bases with no gene match: 10. Germline V gene lookup returns CDR1 SEHNR and CDR2 FQNEAQ (reference sequence).